This T cell receptor (beta chain) was sequenced in a study of shared clonotypes between healthy human individuals. General study points: Compared with clonotypes that all four donors shared, non-shared clonotypes had lower generation probabilities. Researchers found naive subsets generally carried larger estimated richness than memory subsets.

Produced via immunoSEQ multiplex PCR; TCRdb's table is partial and in-frame only. Of some 500,000 clones in the sample, about 96% were seen once. The CDR3 has 16 amino acids. CDR1 is SGDLS, CDR2 YYNGEE, per germline. V lost 3 bases and J lost 2, with 12 bases in between. A word on this clone: The antigen is unknown.

The clonotype was recovered from a young woman in good health. The rearrangement joins TRBV9 to TRBJ1-6; D not resolved. The sample comprised naive CD4+ T cells sorted from blood. Described subset: CD45RA+ positively selected. The CDR3 DNA reads TGTGCCAGCAGCGACTCCCCGTTACCCTATAATTCACCCCTCCACTTT. Amino acid sequence: CASSDSPLPYNSPLHF.